These 29 T cell receptor beta chains share one sample of origin, sequenced in a study of blood T cells in healthy people across ages. The authors ran a second PCR of about 7 to 11 cycles using a sample-barcoded 5' primer and a J-beta primer mix. TCRdb processed the 5' RACE reads anew with MiXCR; each CDR3 protein has one entry. Of about 1,600,000 distinct CDR3 sequences listed, 40% to 50% are singletons. Sequences were obtained from blood. The receptor set was obtained from a woman aged 18-35 years in good health.

V is TRBV15 and J is TRBJ2-7; D ambiguous. Trimming cost V 0 bases and J 4 bases, with 16 bases left between them. The germline gives CDR1 LNHNV, CDR2 YYDKDF (reference sequence). The CDR3 is 16 amino acids. The CDR3 DNA reads as TGTGCCACCAGCAGAGACCTCAGTGGGCTGGGGTACGAGCAGTACTTC. As protein: CATSRDLSGLGYEQYF.

This clonotype was seen more than once but under ten times. The V gene is TRBV7-8, the J gene TRBJ1-5, with D unclear. Germline lookup yields CDR1 SGHVS and CDR2 FQNEAQ. CDR3 size: 16 residues. Trimming removed 3 bases at V and 6 bases at J, with 18 bases between. Here the CDR3 DNA reads TGTGCCAGCAGCTTGAAACGGACGATGCCCGGTCAGCCCCAGCATTTT. Translated, it gives CASSLKRTMPGQPQHF.

The rearrangement links TRBV7-3 to TRBJ2-7; the match to TRBD2 covers 9 bases. V lost 5 bases to trimming and J lost 2 bases; unmatched junction nucleotides: 7. CDR1 and CDR2 (germline): SGHTA, FQGTGA. CDR3 length: 15 amino acids. This chain's CDR3 is CASSRERGAAYEQYF. The CDR3 nucleotides are TGTGCCAGCAGCCGTGAGCGGGGGGCCGCCTACGAGCAGTACTTC.

This clonotype appeared a few times. The chain employs TRBV25-1 and TRBJ2-1; 8 bases match TRBD2. V was clipped by 5 bases and J by 9 bases; unmatched bases: 9. CDR3 length: 14 residues. Germline V gene lookup returns CDR1 MGHDK and CDR2 SYGVNS. The CDR3 reads CASSRGLEGGEQFF. The DNA for the CDR3 is TGTGCCAGCAGTCGGGGACTAGAGGGTGGTGAGCAGTTCTTC.

V usage is TRBV12-5 and J usage is TRBJ2-3; no clear D. Trimming shortened V by 2 bases and J by 1 base, and 10 bases separated the two germline ends. The CDR3 runs 15 residues. Germline V lookup: CDR1 LGHNT, CDR2 FRNRAP. This CDR3 reads CASGLFIFGTDTQYF. CDR3 DNA sequence: TGTGCTAGTGGTTTGTTCATCTTCGGCACAGATACGCAGTATTTT.

The chain recombines TRBV20-1 with TRBJ2-7, with 8 bases identical to TRBD2. Trimming at V came to 6 bases and at J to 3 bases, leaving 13 bases not matched to a gene. Germline CDR1 and CDR2: DFQATT and SNEGSKA (reference sequence). CDR3 size: 15 residues. CDR3 sequence reads: CSAPLGRGVFYEQYF. The CDR3 region has the DNA TGCAGTGCCCCCCTCGGGCGGGGGGTCTTCTACGAGCAGTACTTC.

This rearrangement joins TRBV27 to TRBJ2-5, with 9 bases that match TRBD2. The ends lost 4 bases at V and 5 bases at J; junction bases unmatched: 14. This CDR3 has 17 amino acids. CDR1 and CDR2 from the germline V gene are MNHEY and SMNVEV (reference sequence). The CDR3 region has the DNA TGTGCCAGCAGTTCGAATTCCCTGGGACTAGCTGTGGAGACCCAGTACTTC. Amino acid sequence: CASSSNSLGLAVETQYF.

This clonotype was counted between two and nine times. The CDR3 protein is CASSSPLGRVNQPQHF. As DNA, the CDR3 is TGTGCCAGCAGTTCGCCCCTGGGGCGGGTCAATCAGCCCCAGCATTTT. The chain has TRBV6-1 and TRBJ1-5; D is possibly TRBD1 (5 bases). There are 16 residues in the CDR3. Germline assignment: CDR1 MNHNS and CDR2 SASEGT. The ends were cut back, 5 bases at V and 3 bases at J, with 17 bases in the middle.

The genes are TRBV10-3 and TRBJ1-6; D is ambiguous. CDR1 is ENHRY, CDR2 SYGVKD, per germline. V dropped 10 bases and J dropped 9 bases, with 13 bases sitting between them. The CDR3 runs to 12 residues. The CDR3 bases are TGTGCCACCACGTCAGGTGGTTCACCCCTCCACTTT. Residues: CATTSGGSPLHF.

This clonotype was detected only a few times. V and J are TRBV27 and TRBJ2-3; the D call may be TRBD1 or TRBD2 (6 bases each). The V and J ends lost 3 bases and 0 bases respectively, with 16 bases between them. The CDR3 has 17 amino acids. Germline values: CDR1 MNHEY, CDR2 SMNVEV (reference sequence). CDR3 nucleotides: TGTGCCAGCAGTTTCGTAGGGGGGCCCGCTAGCACAGATACGCAGTATTTT. Protein: CASSFVGGPASTDTQYF.

This clonotype was seen many times. This chain links TRBV5-1 with TRBJ2-1; TRBD1 matches 10 bases. The CDR3 sequence is 15 residues long. Unmatched junction bases numbered 9, after V lost 5 bases and J lost 7 bases. Germline CDR1 is SGHRS and CDR2 is YFSETQ. CDR3: CASRRPGQGWNEQFF. The CDR3 DNA follows: TGCGCCAGCAGGCGTCCGGGACAGGGGTGGAATGAGCAGTTCTTC.

This clonotype was picked up a small number of times. The chain carries TRBV10-3 and TRBJ1-1, with unresolved D. The CDR3 has 13 amino acids. The germline CDR1 and CDR2 sequences are ENHRY and SYGVKD. The V and J ends lost 9 bases and 1 base respectively, with 12 bases between them. CDR3 amino acids: CAMSTASNTEAFF. Written as DNA, the CDR3 is TGTGCCATGTCGACCGCATCGAACACTGAAGCTTTCTTT.

The J gene is TRBJ2-3, the V gene TRBV2; 7 positions match TRBD2. The CDR3 spans 13 residues. Germline trimming cut 4 bases from V and 5 bases from J; bases unmatched to any gene: 3. CDR1 and CDR2 (germline): SNHLY, FYNNEI. The CDR3 coding sequence is TGTGCCAGCAGTGGGGGGAGGGGAGATACGCAGTATTTT. Translating gives CASSGGRGDTQYF.

This clonotype was seen a few times. The chain couples TRBV10-3 to TRBJ2-7; D tentatively reads TRBD1 or TRBD2 (6 bases each). Germline V gene lookup returns CDR1 ENHRY and CDR2 SYGVKD. V lost 6 bases and J lost 7, with 22 bases in between. The CDR3 runs to 15 residues. CDR3 region: CAISDGGTPGHEQYF. In DNA form, the CDR3 reads TGTGCCATCAGCGACGGCGGGACACCGGGCCATGAGCAGTACTTC.

The genes are TRBV6-2 or TRBV6-3 and TRBJ2-4; TRBD2 might be the D (5 bases). Germline values: CDR1 MNHEY, CDR2 SVGEGT. The length of the CDR3 is 15 residues. Between the trimmed V and J ends, which lost 3 bases and 2 bases, there was a span of 11 bases. The DNA of the CDR3 is TGTGCCAGCAGTTATTACGGGGTCACCAAAAACATTCAGTACTTC. Translating gives CASSYYGVTKNIQYF.

This clonotype was detected many times. DNA of the CDR3: TGCAGCGGGGACAGGGGAACAGATACGCAGTATTTT. Protein product: CSGDRGTDTQYF. The chain couples TRBV29-1 to TRBJ2-3; TRBD1 agrees at 10 bases. V was clipped by 7 bases and J by 3 bases; unmatched bases: 1. CDR1 and CDR2 (germline): SQVTM, ANQGSEA. This CDR3 region has 12 residues.

V usage is TRBV7-8 and J usage is TRBJ2-5; possibly TRBD1 or TRBD2 for D (7 bases each). Trimming shortened V by 7 bases and J by 10 bases, and 13 bases separated the two germline ends. Germline lookup yields CDR1 SGHVS and CDR2 FQNEAQ. CDR3 size: 11 residues. CDR3 sequence reads: CASTRGGVQYF. CDR3 DNA: TGTGCCAGCACCAGGGGGGGTGTCCAGTACTTC.

Remarks on this clonotype: This could be a read error, since a much larger clone is one nucleotide away. The V and J genes are TRBV27 and TRBJ2-5, with 9 bases that match TRBD2. The J call is uncertain, as TRBJ2-7 better fits the DNA end. In germline, CDR1 is MNHEY, CDR2 SMNVEV (reference sequence). The CDR3 sequence is 15 residues long. Here the CDR3 reads CAGSPTPGLAGEQYF. The CDR3 DNA sequence: TGTGCCGGCAGTCCAACCCCGGGACTAGCTGGCGAGCAGTACTTC.

The CDR3 DNA sequence: TGTGCCAGCAGAACCAGGACAGGCCCTGAAGCTGGCTACACCTTC. Translation: CASRTRTGPEAGYTF. V gene TRBV2 combines with J gene TRBJ1-2; TRBD1 agrees at 7 bases. Germline trimming cut 6 bases from V and 7 bases from J; bases unmatched to any gene: 14. Germline V gene sequence: CDR1 SNHLY, CDR2 FYNNEI. CDR3 size: 15 residues.

Only a few counts were recorded for this clonotype. The chain recombines TRBV7-9 with TRBJ1-1, with no clear D. The V end lost 3 bases, the J end lost 0 bases, and 17 bases lay between the germline ends. The CDR3 length is 17 residues. The germline V gene encodes CDR1 SEHNR and CDR2 FQNEAQ (reference sequence). The chain's CDR3 is CASSFFVQADLNTEAFF. In DNA form, the CDR3 reads TGTGCCAGCAGCTTTTTCGTCCAGGCGGACCTGAACACTGAAGCTTTCTTT.

In this sample, this clonotype turned up many times. The chain uses TRBV7-2 and TRBJ2-7, with D hard to call. Germline V gene lookup returns CDR1 SGHTA and CDR2 FQGNSA. This CDR3 has 15 amino acids. The V and J ends lost 0 bases and 2 bases respectively, with 11 bases between them. The CDR3 region has the DNA TGTGCCAGCAGCTTAGCGCACGGGTCTACCTACGAGCAGTACTTC. Translation gives CASSLAHGSTYEQYF.

V and J are TRBV12-3 or TRBV12-4 and TRBJ1-1; 9 nucleotides agree with TRBD1. V lost 8 bases and J lost 1; bases outside the gene matches: 5. The CDR3 runs 14 residues. CDR3 bases: TGTGCCAGCCGCCTGGGACAGGGGAACACTGAAGCTTTCTTT. Its translation is CASRLGQGNTEAFF.

This chain links TRBV7-9 with TRBJ2-1; 12 bases fit TRBD2. V shed 3 bases, J shed 0 bases, and the junction held 6 bases outside the gene matches. The germline V gene encodes CDR1 SEHNR and CDR2 FQNEAQ (reference sequence). The length of the CDR3 is 18 residues. DNA for the CDR3: TGTGCCAGCAGCTTGAGGACTAGCGGGGACCACTCCTACAATGAGCAGTTCTTC. Amino acids: CASSLRTSGDHSYNEQFF.

The chain uses TRBV28 and TRBJ2-7; 8 nucleotides align to TRBD2. CDR1 MDHEN and CDR2 SYDVKM come from the germline V gene. V lost 3 bases, J lost 4 bases, and 5 bases stayed unmatched. The CDR3 contains 14 residues. The CDR3 here is CASSFGGENYEQYF. Here the CDR3 DNA reads TGTGCCAGCAGTTTCGGGGGGGAAAATTACGAGCAGTACTTC.

This clonotype was counted a few times. The CDR3 sequence is CASSFGRGDTGELFF. CDR3 DNA: TGTGCCAGCAGTTTCGGCAGGGGCGACACCGGGGAGCTGTTTTTT. The chain couples TRBV28 to TRBJ2-2; weak D call: TRBD1 (6 bases). Trimming removed 3 bases at V and 3 bases at J, with 11 bases between. The V gene's germline CDR1 is MDHEN and CDR2 SYDVKM. This CDR3 region has 15 residues. Looking up the rest from reference TRBV28 and TRBJ2-2 gives the full variable domain: DVKVTQSSRYLVKRTGEKVFLECVQDMDHENMFWYRQDPGLGLRLIYFSYDVKMKEKGDIPEGYSVSREKKERFSLILESASTNQTSMYLCASSFGRGDTGELFFGEGSRLTVL.

This rearrangement joins TRBV9 to TRBJ2-3; 12 positions agree with TRBD2. The CDR3 loop spans 18 amino acids. Looked up from germline, CDR1 is SGDLS and CDR2 is YYNGEE. Trimming at V came to 4 bases and at J to 0 bases, leaving 9 bases not matched to a gene. CDR3 protein: CASSHPTSGSSSTDTQYF. The CDR3 nucleotides read TGTGCCAGCAGCCACCCGACTAGCGGGAGCTCTAGCACAGATACGCAGTATTTT.

This clonotype came up a few times. The CDR3: CASSQDGNYEQYF. The CDR3 DNA is TGCGCCAGCAGCCAGGACGGCAACTACGAGCAGTACTTC. This sequence joins TRBV5-1 and TRBJ2-7; no clear D gene. The CDR3 runs to 13 residues. CDR1 SGHRS and CDR2 YFSETQ come from the germline V gene. Trimming removed 4 bases at V and 3 bases at J, with 11 bases between.

The chain is built from TRBV25-1 and TRBJ1-6; 8 bases are shared with TRBD1. Trimming removed 4 bases from V and 9 bases from J; junction bases left unmatched: 5. The V gene's germline CDR1 is MGHDK and CDR2 SYGVNS. The CDR3 has 14 residues. The CDR3 sequence: CASSGQGASSPLHF. The CDR3 DNA reads as TGTGCCAGCAGTGGGCAGGGGGCTAGTTCACCCCTCCACTTT.

The chain links TRBV28 to TRBJ1-4; D gene ambiguous. Germline CDR1 is MDHEN and CDR2 is SYDVKM. V shed 5 bases and J shed 4 bases, with 11 bases lying between them. This CDR3 contains 14 residues. The CDR3 nucleotides are TGTGCCAGCAGTCGAGGTCGATTTAATGAAAAACTGTTTTTT. Translation gives CASSRGRFNEKLFF.